This T cell receptor (beta chain) stems from a study of naive and memory T cell subsets. An equimolar mix of two oligonucleotides served as the beta constant-region primer for TRBC1 and TRBC2. Nested alpha and beta constant-region primers with the SP2 primer drove four PCR rounds on ligated cDNA. TCRdb reanalysed the UMI-ligation and nested PCR reads using MiXCR and keeps one entry per CDR3 protein. The table lists 90,000 to 120,000 distinct CDR3 sequences, about 15% of them singletons, with approximately 2.8% in the top ten. Germline CDR1 and CDR2: SNHLY and FYNNEI. This CDR3 is 16 amino acids long. Trimming removed 2 bases at V and 1 base at J, with 12 bases between. Study-level points and caveats: A few larger clonotypes appeared in naive repertoires, especially CD8, possibly memory cells re-expressing CD45RA. Between naive and memory subsets, TCR abundance power law exponents differed. Each distinct alpha or beta sequence counts as one clonotype. Diversity fell and Gini index rose from naive through CM, EM, EMRA.

Sequential positive selection took CD4 T cells first, then CD8 T cells. This clonotype was counted only a few times. Its antigen remains unknown. The clonotype originates from a human donor in good health. The chain combines TRBV2 with TRBJ2-1; tentatively, D is TRBD2 (6 bases). Sequencing input: naive CD8+ T cells from blood. In nucleotides, the CDR3 is TGTGCCAGCAGTGAACCCGGCGGGACGTCCTACAATGAGCAGTTCTTC. As protein: CASSEPGGTSYNEQFF.